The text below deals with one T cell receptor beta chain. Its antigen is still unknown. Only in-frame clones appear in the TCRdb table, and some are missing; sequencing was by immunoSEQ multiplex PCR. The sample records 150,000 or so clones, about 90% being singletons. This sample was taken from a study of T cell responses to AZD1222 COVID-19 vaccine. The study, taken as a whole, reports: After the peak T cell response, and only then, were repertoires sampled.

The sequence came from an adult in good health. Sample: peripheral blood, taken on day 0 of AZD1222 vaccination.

CDR3 nucleotides: TGTGCCAGCAGCTTGGCGAATGAGCAGTTCTTC. Its translation: CASSLANEQFF. This sequence joins TRBV7-2 and TRBJ2-1; D is uncertain. The CDR3 runs to 11 residues. From germline, CDR1 is SGHTA and CDR2 FQGNSA. With 3 bases removed from V and 7 bases from J, the gap between germline ends came to 4 bases.